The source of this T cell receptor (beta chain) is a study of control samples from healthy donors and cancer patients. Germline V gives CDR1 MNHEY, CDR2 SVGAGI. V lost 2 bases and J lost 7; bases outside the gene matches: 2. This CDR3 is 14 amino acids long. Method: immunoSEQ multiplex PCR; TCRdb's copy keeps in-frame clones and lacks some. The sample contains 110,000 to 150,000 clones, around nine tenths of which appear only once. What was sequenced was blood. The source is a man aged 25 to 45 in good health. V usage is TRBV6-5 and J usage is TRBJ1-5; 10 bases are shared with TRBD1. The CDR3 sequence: CASSYDRGHQPQHF. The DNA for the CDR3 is TGTGCCAGCAGTTACGACAGGGGGCACCAGCCCCAGCATTTT.